This T cell receptor (beta chain) derives from a study of blood T cell repertoires in COVID-19. Study details: Samples of COVID-19 (acute and convalescent) were obtained from the United States, Italy and Spain.

The V end lost 2 bases, the J end lost 4 bases, and 16 bases lay between the germline ends. Per the germline V gene, CDR1 is LGHNA and CDR2 is YSLEER. This CDR3 has 16 amino acids. Measured with immunoSEQ multiplex PCR; TCRdb has only the in-frame clones, and not every one. The repertoire includes about 63,000 clones, around 92% of them detected once, and approximately 4.2% sits in the top ten. This sequence originates from a man aged 50-59 years with active COVID-19. Sequencing input: peripheral blood. This chain links TRBV4-3 with TRBJ2-3; a possible D gene is TRBD2 (6 bases). CDR3 sequence reads: CASSQYLGGTPDTQYF. CDR3 DNA sequence: TGCGCCAGCAGCCAATATCTCGGGGGTACGCCAGATACGCAGTATTTT.